The rows below give T cell receptor beta chains drawn from one sample of a study of T cell repertoires in cytomegalovirus infection. TCRdb fed the reads into MiXCR, producing one record per CDR3 protein. The data hold more than 150,000 distinct CDR3 sequences, with roughly 28% observed a single time. The sequenced sample consisted of PBMCs. These receptors came from a human donor in good health (CMV status not recorded). Some clones in this sample may be carry-over from other donors' samples. Both conserved end residues are part of each CDR3. The D gene is left open where the match is weak. A row's size may be missing; if present it is once, few, many or a size class.

DNA	CDR3	size	V	J	D
TGTGCCAGCAGCTTACTTTATGTAGATGAGCAGTTCTTC	CASSLLYVDEQFF	few	TRBV7-2	TRBJ2-1	NA
TGTGCCAGCAGCTCCGGGACAGGGATCGGTTTGCGTTTCTTC	CASSSGTGIGLRFF	many	TRBV7-2	TRBJ2-7	TRBD1
TGTGCCAGCAGCCTGTGGCAGGGAGAGGGTAACAATGAGCAGTTCTTC	CASSLWQGEGNNEQFF	NA	TRBV5-4	TRBJ2-1	NA
TGTGCCAGCAGCTTGACCGAGACCCAGTACTTC	CASSLTETQYF	NA	TRBV5-4	TRBJ2-5	NA
TGTGCCAGCAGCCAAGATAGCAACACTGAAGCTTTCTTT	CASSQDSNTEAFF	many	TRBV14	TRBJ1-1	NA
TGTGCCAGCAGCTTAGGCTCCGAGGGGGCGGGAATCGATGAGCAGTTCTTC	CASSLGSEGAGIDEQFF	NA	TRBV7-6	TRBJ2-1	NA
TGTGCCAGCAGCTTAAGCGGAGTCAATCAGCCCCAGCATTTT	CASSLSGVNQPQHF	NA	TRBV7-2	TRBJ1-5	NA
TGTGCCAGCAGAGACAGGGTGGGGACAGATACGCAGTATTTT	CASRDRVGTDTQYF	NA	TRBV2	TRBJ2-3	TRBD1
TGTGCCAGCAGCTTGGAAGGACAGGGGAGTTCACCCCTCCACTTT	CASSLEGQGSSPLHF	many	TRBV7-2	TRBJ1-6	TRBD1
TGCGCCAGCAGCTCGAACGGAACCTATAACTATGGCTACACCTTC	CASSSNGTYNYGYTF	NA	TRBV5-1	TRBJ1-2	NA
TGTGCCAGCAGGTACAGGGGTGACACTGAAGCTTTCTTT	CASRYRGDTEAFF	NA	TRBV12-3/TRBV12-4	TRBJ1-1	TRBD1
TGCGCCAGCAGCCGAGGACAGACTAATGAAAAACTGTTTTTT	CASSRGQTNEKLFF	few	TRBV4-1	TRBJ1-4	NA
TGCGCCAGCAGCCAAGAATGGCAAGCTGGGGCCAACGTCCTGACTTTC	CASSQEWQAGANVLTF	many	TRBV4-1	TRBJ2-6	NA
TGTGCCAGCAGACCATTGTGGGGGGGACTAGCGGGGAACACCGGGGAGCTGTTTTTT	CASRPLWGGLAGNTGELFF	NA	TRBV6-5	TRBJ2-2	TRBD2
TGCGCCAGCAGCTTGAGTGGGGACCCTGTCAATGAGCAGTTCTTC	CASSLSGDPVNEQFF	NA	TRBV5-1	TRBJ2-1	NA
TGTGCCGCTACGGGGTTCCGCCAAGAGACCCAGTACTTC	CAATGFRQETQYF	NA	TRBV6-2/TRBV6-3	TRBJ2-5	NA
TGCAGTGCTAGAGATTGGACAGGGGTCCGCACAGATACGCAGTATTTT	CSARDWTGVRTDTQYF	NA	TRBV20-1	TRBJ2-3	TRBD1
TGCAGTGCCAGACAGGGATTTAATTCACCCCTCCACTTT	CSARQGFNSPLHF	NA	TRBV20-1	TRBJ1-6	TRBD1
TGTGCCAGCTCACCTGGACAGCTTAATGAAAAACTGTTTTTT	CASSPGQLNEKLFF	few	TRBV18	TRBJ1-4	NA
TGTGCCAGCAGTTACCGGGACAGCCGCTATGGCTACACCTTC	CASSYRDSRYGYTF	NA	TRBV6-8	TRBJ1-2	TRBD1
TGTGCCAGCAGCTTCGTTGGGGACAGGGTCGACGAGCAGTACTTC	CASSFVGDRVDEQYF	many	TRBV7-2	TRBJ2-7	TRBD1
TGTGCCAGCACGGTAGGCAATCAGCCCCAGCATTTT	CASTVGNQPQHF	few	TRBV2	TRBJ1-5	NA
TGTGCCAGCAGCTTAGATGTCCTCCTCGGTGGCTACACCTTC	CASSLDVLLGGYTF	many	TRBV7-2	TRBJ1-2	NA
TGCGCCAGCAGTCCCCGACAGGGGGCGGGTGGCTACACCTTC	CASSPRQGAGGYTF	NA	TRBV5-1	TRBJ1-2	TRBD1
TGTGCCAGCAAGGGGGCCGGGGAGCTGTTTTTT	CASKGAGELFF	few	TRBV27	TRBJ2-2	NA
TGCAGCGTTGAAGTGGGGCGGACCCAACAGTATTTT	CSVEVGRTQQYF	many	TRBV29-1	TRBJ2-3	NA
TGTGCCAGCAGTCGCATTGGGGCGAGGGATGGCTACACCTTC	CASSRIGARDGYTF	many	TRBV12-3/TRBV12-4	TRBJ1-2	NA
TGTGCCAGCAGCCTAACCGGGACAGGGATAGTCTATGGCTACACCTTC	CASSLTGTGIVYGYTF	few	TRBV7-2	TRBJ1-2	TRBD1
TGTGCCAGCAGCCAAGGAACAGGGAAGAATTCACCCCTCCACTTT	CASSQGTGKNSPLHF	NA	TRBV3-1	TRBJ1-6	NA
TGTGCCAGCATGCTGAGCCTAACATCCTACGAGCAGTACTTC	CASMLSLTSYEQYF	many	TRBV7-2	TRBJ2-7	NA
TGTGCCAGCAGCCTCCGGGACAGGGACTACGAGCAGTACTTC	CASSLRDRDYEQYF	NA	TRBV11-2	TRBJ2-7	TRBD1
TGTGCCAGCAGCCAGACAGGGGAAGGAAACTCTGAAGCTTTCTTT	CASSQTGEGNSEAFF	NA	TRBV11-2	TRBJ1-1	TRBD1
TGTGCCAGCAGCTTAGAAGGGATCGTCGGCGAGCAGTACTTC	CASSLEGIVGEQYF	NA	TRBV7-4	TRBJ2-7	NA
TGTGCCAGCAGTTACGGTACCTCGAGCTCTGGAAACACCATATATTTT	CASSYGTSSSGNTIYF	few	TRBV6-5	TRBJ1-3	NA
TGTGCCTGGAGATACCCCACGGGGGGAACTGAAGCTTTCTTT	CAWRYPTGGTEAFF	NA	TRBV30	TRBJ1-1	NA
TGTGCCAGCAGACTCGGACGGAGCGATTCACCCCTCCACTTT	CASRLGRSDSPLHF	NA	TRBV27	TRBJ1-6	NA
TGCAGTGCCCCGGGACAGGGAAACCCTAACTATGGCTACACCTTC	CSAPGQGNPNYGYTF	few	TRBV20-1	TRBJ1-2	TRBD1
TGTGCCAGCAGCTTAGAGGACCGTAGCACAGATACGCAGTATTTT	CASSLEDRSTDTQYF	few	TRBV7-2	TRBJ2-3	NA
TGTGCCAGCAAAGGTCTGAACACTGAAGCTTTCTTT	CASKGLNTEAFF	few	TRBV27	TRBJ1-1	NA
TGCAGCGTTTCGGGACCTAGCACAGATACGCAGTATTTT	CSVSGPSTDTQYF	NA	TRBV29-1	TRBJ2-3	NA
TGTGCCAGCAGCCTTAATGCGGACGAGCAGTACTTC	CASSLNADEQYF	few	TRBV12-3/TRBV12-4	TRBJ2-7	NA
TGTGCCAGCAGTGAACCTAACAGGGGAAACACTGAAGCTTTCTTT	CASSEPNRGNTEAFF	few	TRBV6-2/TRBV6-3	TRBJ1-1	TRBD1
TGTGCCAGCAGCTCTCCGGGAAGGGAGACCCAGTACTTC	CASSSPGRETQYF	few	TRBV11-2	TRBJ2-5	NA
TGTGCCAGCAGCCCACCCCCCCGTATAAGCTCTGGAAACACCATATATTTT	CASSPPPRISSGNTIYF	many	TRBV7-9	TRBJ1-3	NA
TGTGCCAGCAGCCAACATCTAGACAGTACATCTAGCAATCAGCCCCAGCATTTT	CASSQHLDSTSSNQPQHF	NA	TRBV4-1	TRBJ1-5	NA
TGTGCCAGCACCCATGGGGGGGGCACAGATACGCAGTATTTT	CASTHGGGTDTQYF	NA	TRBV6-2/TRBV6-3	TRBJ2-3	TRBD2
TGCAGTGCTCCCTCCGGGGGGGGGAGAGGTAGCAATCAGCCCCAGCATTTT	CSAPSGGGRGSNQPQHF	NA	TRBV20-1	TRBJ1-5	NA
TGTGCCAGCAGTTGGGGGGCGGCCACTGAAGCTTTCTTT	CASSWGAATEAFF	NA	TRBV12-3/TRBV12-4	TRBJ1-1	NA
TGTGCCAGTAGGGTGGACTCTCCCCTGAACACTGAAGCTTTCTTT	CASRVDSPLNTEAFF	few	TRBV19	TRBJ1-1	NA
TGTGCCAGCAGTTCCCACTCCGGGGCCAAAATTCAGCCCCAGCATTTT	CASSSHSGAKIQPQHF	NA	TRBV6-2/TRBV6-3	TRBJ1-5	NA
TGTGCCAGCAGCCCGACCCTTTCCGGGGCACTATATTTT	CASSPTLSGALYF	many	TRBV7-2	TRBJ1-3	NA
TGTGCCAGCAGTTACGGGACTCTAGGAAACACTGAAGCTTTCTTT	CASSYGTLGNTEAFF	few	TRBV6-5	TRBJ1-1	NA
TGTGCCAGCAGTTCCAACGTCCTGACTTTC	CASSSNVLTF	NA	TRBV2	TRBJ2-6	NA